One and the same sample provided the 11 T cell receptor beta chains below, sequenced in a study of T cell responses to AZD1222 COVID-19 vaccine. Method: immunoSEQ multiplex PCR; TCRdb's copy keeps in-frame clones and lacks some. Among some 150,000 clones listed, roughly 91% were seen once. Material: peripheral blood, obtained 28 days after the second AZD1222 dose. These receptor sequences come from an adult who received the AZD1222 COVID-19 vaccine.

The chain combines TRBV5-1 with TRBJ2-3; 12 bases map to TRBD2. Losses at the gene ends were 4 bases for V and 1 base for J; bases not matched to a gene: 4. Germline V gene data show CDR1 as SGHRS and CDR2 as YFSETQ. The CDR3 sequence is 16 residues long. The CDR3 here is CASSPRLAGGTDTQYF. The CDR3 coding sequence is TGCGCCAGCAGCCCAAGACTAGCGGGAGGCACAGATACGCAGTATTTT.

V and J are TRBV7-2 and TRBJ2-3; D perhaps matches TRBD2 (6 bases). V lost 6 bases, J lost 1 base, and 8 bases lay in between. CDR3 length equals 13 residues. In germline, CDR1 is SGHTA, CDR2 FQGNSA. The chain's CDR3 is CASRTGGTDTQYF. CDR3 sequence (DNA): TGTGCCAGCAGAACGGGGGGCACAGATACGCAGTATTTT.

The rearrangement links TRBV30 to TRBJ1-3; D remains unclear. Trimming pared 4 bases from V and 4 bases from J, leaving 14 bases between. The germline V gene has CDR1 GTSNPN and CDR2 SVGIG (reference sequence). CDR3 length: 14 residues. Here the CDR3 reads CAWNPGAGGNTIYF. CDR3 DNA: TGTGCCTGGAACCCGGGCGCCGGCGGAAACACCATATATTTT.

The V gene is TRBV6-5, the J gene TRBJ1-3, with 7 bases fitting TRBD1. The V gene end was trimmed by 6 bases and the J gene end by 2 bases; junction bases not matched to a gene: 4. CDR1 MNHEY and CDR2 SVGAGI come from the germline V gene. The CDR3 sequence is 14 residues long. This CDR3 reads CASRLDRAGNTIYF. CDR3 in DNA: TGTGCCAGCAGACTTGACAGGGCTGGAAACACCATATATTTT.

This chain connects TRBV6-6 to TRBJ1-2; 10 bases are a match to TRBD1. In germline, CDR1 is MNHNY, CDR2 SVGAGI (reference sequence). V was pared by 5 bases and J by 1 base, with 4 bases of the junction left unmatched. The CDR3 has 15 amino acids. The CDR3 DNA follows: TGTGCCAGCAGTCCGACAGGGGGCAGTAACTATGGCTACACCTTC. It specifies CASSPTGGSNYGYTF.

This chain uses TRBV7-9 with TRBJ1-6; D not resolved. Germline assignment: CDR1 SEHNR and CDR2 FQNEAQ (reference sequence). V dropped 8 bases and J dropped 8 bases, with 10 bases sitting between them. This CDR3 has 12 amino acids. The CDR3 DNA is TGTGCCAGCTCGGGTCGGGATTCACCCCTCCACTTT. Protein: CASSGRDSPLHF.

The rearrangement joins TRBV12-3 or TRBV12-4 to TRBJ1-2, with TRBD1 as a possible D gene (5 bases). Trimming stripped 6 bases from V and 7 bases from J, with 15 bases between. This CDR3 has 13 residues. CDR3 residues: CASSARAVSGYTF. The CDR3 nucleotides read TGTGCCAGCAGCGCCAGGGCAGTATCTGGCTACACCTTC.

This clone appeared a single time. The chain uses TRBV7-8 and TRBJ1-1; the D is unclear. The CDR3 covers 14 residues. The germline V gene has CDR1 SGHVS and CDR2 FQNEAQ. V lost 4 bases and J lost 5, with 14 bases in between. CDR3 sequence (DNA): TGTGCCAGCAGCTCAAGGAACTTCGGGACTGAAGCTTTCTTT. Protein product: CASSSRNFGTEAFF.

The chain couples TRBV5-1 to TRBJ1-2, with D hard to call. The V end was cut by 4 bases, the J end by 3 bases, with 16 bases between. The CDR3 has 15 residues. CDR1 and CDR2 (germline): SGHRS, YFSETQ. The DNA of the CDR3 is TGCGCCAGCAGCCCCGGTTCAGGTCTCGACTATGGCTACACCTTC. Amino acids: CASSPGSGLDYGYTF. The variable domain in full, completed from reference TRBV5-1 and TRBJ1-2, reads KAGVTQTPRYLIKTRGQQVTLSCSPISGHRSVSWYQQTPGQGLQFLFEYFSETQRNKGNFPGRFSGRQFSNSRSEMNVSTLELGDSALYLCASSPGSGLDYGYTFGSGTRLTVV.

The rearrangement links TRBV11-2 to TRBJ2-7; TRBD2 matches 12 bases. With 0 bases clipped from V and 2 bases from J, the junction kept 2 bases outside the gene matches. Germline V CDR1 and CDR2: SGHAT, FQNNGV. The length of the CDR3 is 16 residues. CDR3 DNA sequence: TGTGCCAGCAGCTTAGAACTAGCGGGAGGCCCCTACGAGCAGTACTTC. Translation: CASSLELAGGPYEQYF.

The count of this clone is one. The CDR3 coding sequence is TGTGCCAGCAGCTTACCCGACGGGTATGGCTACACCTTC. Translation: CASSLPDGYGYTF. The J gene is TRBJ1-2, the V gene TRBV7-6; D is undetermined. CDR1 is SGHVS, CDR2 FNYEAQ, per germline. CDR3 length: 13 residues. The V and J ends lost 2 bases and 5 bases respectively, with 9 bases between them.